This T cell receptor beta chain was found in a study of shared clonotypes between healthy human individuals. Notes on the study in general: Limitation of the genetic and exposure-history diversity represented came from the few donors. The researchers took only blood, and tissue repertoires probably look different. The four-donor shared clonotypes exceeded non-shared clonotypes in generation probability, with non-shared ones scoring lower.

CDR1 is MNHEY and CDR2 is SVGAGI in the germline V gene. The germline V and J ends were trimmed by 4 bases and 8 bases, with 15 bases remaining between them. The CDR3 sequence is 14 residues long. Sequencing was performed with immunoSEQ multiplex PCR; in TCRdb, only in-frame clones are kept and a portion is missing. Among about 690,000 clones listed, roughly 88% were seen once. This clone was detected only once. Its antigen remains unidentified. This sequence was found in a man between 18 and 29 years old in good health. Some clones in this sample may be carry-over from other donors' samples. The sequencing input was memory CD8+ T cells from PBMCs. Noted subset: CD45RO+ cells pooled with CCR7-negative TemRA cells. The chain combines TRBV6-5 with TRBJ2-1; maybe TRBD2 (6 bases). CDR3 residues: CASSLTTSTHEQFF. The CDR3 DNA sequence: TGTGCCAGCAGTTTGACCACTAGCACCCATGAGCAGTTCTTC.